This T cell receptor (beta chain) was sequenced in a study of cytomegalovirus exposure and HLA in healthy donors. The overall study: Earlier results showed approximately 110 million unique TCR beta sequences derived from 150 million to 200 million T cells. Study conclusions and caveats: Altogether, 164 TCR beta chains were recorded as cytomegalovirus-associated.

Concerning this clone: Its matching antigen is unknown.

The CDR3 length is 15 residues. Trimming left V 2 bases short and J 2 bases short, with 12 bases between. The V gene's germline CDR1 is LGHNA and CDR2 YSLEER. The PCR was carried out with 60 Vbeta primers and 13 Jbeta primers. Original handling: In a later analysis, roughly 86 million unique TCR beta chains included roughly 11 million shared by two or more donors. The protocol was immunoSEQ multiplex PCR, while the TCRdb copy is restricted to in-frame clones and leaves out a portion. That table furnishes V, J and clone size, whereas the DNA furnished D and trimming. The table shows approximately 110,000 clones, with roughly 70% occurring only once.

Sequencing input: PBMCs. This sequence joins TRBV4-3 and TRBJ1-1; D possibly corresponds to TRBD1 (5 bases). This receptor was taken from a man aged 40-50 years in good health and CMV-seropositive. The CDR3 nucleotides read TGCGCCAGCAGCCAAAGGTTCGGGACTAACACTGAAGCTTTCTTT. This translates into CASSQRFGTNTEAFF.